This T cell receptor beta chain was observed in a study of regulatory T cells in long-lasting Graves disease. Study at large: For under 3 months, newly diagnosed Graves' patients had been taking antithyroid drugs. Findings and caveats of the study: Persistent disease preferred TRBV28, TRBJ1-2 and TRBJ2-5; new disease, TRBV20-1 and TRBJ2-1. It is possible that accuracy was reduced by the small size of the sample.

Construction of TCR beta libraries relied on iRepertoire HTBI primers and on Arm-PCR targeting CDR3 regions. In TCRdb, the multiplex PCR reads were re-called with MiXCR into one record per CDR3 protein. The sample contains about 500,000 distinct CDR3 sequences, more than 10% of which appear only once. Time point in this sample: newly diagnosed GD, antithyroid drugs for less than 3 months. PBMCs were the source of the RNA used for TCR sequencing. EDTA tubes received around 9.4 milliliters of collected peripheral blood. Details on this clonotype: Its antigen remains unidentified.

The trim removed 8 bases at V and 1 base at J, leaving 5 bases unmatched. Germline lookup yields CDR1 MNHNS and CDR2 SASEGT. This CDR3 spans 13 amino acids. This sample also belongs to another study, concerning T cells in Graves' hyperthyroidism and ophthalmopathy.

Sequencing was performed on peripheral blood mononuclear cells (PBMCs), taken at new diagnosis, from a patient treated with antithyroid drugs. The sequence was collected from a woman aged 30 to 39 with Graves disease. The rearrangement uses TRBV6-1 and TRBJ2-7, with 7 positions matching TRBD1. The CDR3 nucleotides are TGTGCCAGCGCGGGCAGGGGGTCCTACGAGCAGTACTTC. It codes for CASAGRGSYEQYF.